This T cell receptor beta chain was obtained from a study of T cell responses to AZD1222 COVID-19 vaccine. The assay was immunoSEQ multiplex PCR, and TCRdb's table has in-frame clones only and misses some. The sample includes more than 50,000 clones, roughly 86% of them seen just once. Study-level findings and limits: CD4 TCRs linked to vaccination spanned spike, dominating at 160-218 and 743-854.

In its sample, this clone was seen once. No antigen is known for it. The sample consisted of peripheral blood, taken 28 days after the second AZD1222 dose. The TCR sequence derives from an adult who received the AZD1222 COVID-19 vaccine.

This CDR3 is CASSLGTGLAGSYNEQFF. In DNA form, the CDR3 reads TGTGCCAGCAGTTTAGGCACGGGACTAGCGGGATCCTACAATGAGCAGTTCTTC. The chain combines TRBV28 with TRBJ2-1; 13 nucleotides match TRBD2. V gave up 2 bases and J gave up 1 base; unmatched junction bases: 5. This CDR3 is built from 18 residues. Germline CDR1 and CDR2: MDHEN and SYDVKM.